This TCR beta chain was retrieved from a study of blood T cell repertoires in COVID-19. The wider study: The United States, Italy and Spain were the sources of the acute and convalescent COVID-19 samples.

Under the authors' procedure: How many nucleated cells were present was estimated from reference gene primer amplification. Here immunoSEQ multiplex PCR was the method, and the copy in TCRdb shows in-frame clones only, minus some. V and J calls and clone size follow that table, whereas D and trimming were derived from the DNA. This repertoire shows just under 30,000 clones, 86% found once; its top ten account for 24%. The CDR3 extends over 18 amino acids. V lost 0 bases and J lost 3; bases outside the gene matches: 6. Germline V CDR1 and CDR2: SEHNR, FQNEAQ (reference sequence). The sample was peripheral blood. This receptor was identified in a human donor with active COVID-19. The donor label of this sample is uncertain. The rearrangement uses TRBV7-9 and TRBJ2-1, with 12 nucleotides matching TRBD2. CDR3 bases: TGTGCCAGCAGCTTAGCGTACGGGACTAGCGGGCACTACAATGAGCAGTTCTTC. Translated, it gives CASSLAYGTSGHYNEQFF.